This paragraph reports one T cell receptor (beta chain). With V trimmed by 3 bases and J by 1 base, 5 bases remained unmatched. Germline V CDR1 and CDR2: SGHTA, FQGNSA. CDR3 size: 16 residues. The data stem from a study of T cell changes during pregnancy in multiple sclerosis. Data came from immunoSEQ multiplex PCR; TCRdb stores just in-frame clones and leaves some out. This sample carries 100,000 to 130,000 clones, about nine tenths of them seen once, and the ten largest clones take more than 0.65%. The sequence was collected from a female donor in good health, enrolled as a control in a pregnancy study. The input for sequencing was peripheral blood, taken in the third trimester of pregnancy. The V gene is TRBV7-2, the J gene TRBJ1-1; 10 nucleotides align to TRBD1. The CDR3 protein is CASSLDRGKGNTEAFF. DNA for the CDR3: TGTGCCAGCAGCTTGGACAGGGGGAAGGGGAACACTGAAGCTTTCTTT.